These T cell receptor beta chains were read from a single sample in a study of blood T cells in healthy people across ages. Each CDR3 protein gets one entry after TCRdb re-called the 5' RACE reads with MiXCR. This table has about 1.1 million distinct CDR3 sequences, roughly two fifths appearing once. Sample: blood. The receptors here all came from a man younger than 35 in good health. CDR3s include the opening cysteine and the closing phenylalanine or tryptophan. A D gene is named only where the DNA matches it firmly. Size is stated for part of the rows, as once, few or many counts, or as a class when the clone is expanded.

NA	TRBV6-5	TRBJ1-2	NA	TGTGCCAGCAGTCCCCAGTCGCCCAACTATGGCTACACCTTC	CASSPQSPNYGYTF
NA	TRBV27	TRBJ2-3	few	TGTGCCACCGCCTATGGAGATACGCAGTATTTT	CATAYGDTQYF
NA	TRBV7-8	TRBJ1-2	NA	TGTGCCAGCAGCTTATTTTTGAGGGGAGATGGAGGCTACACCTTC	CASSLFLRGDGGYTF
NA	TRBV6-1	TRBJ1-2	NA	TGTGCCAGCAGTGATCCGGACAGTTCCTGGAGCTACACCTTC	CASSDPDSSWSYTF
NA	TRBV20-1	TRBJ1-2	NA	TGCAGTGCTAGAGTCGGGGACACTTATGGCTACACCTTC	CSARVGDTYGYTF
NA	TRBV7-9	TRBJ1-1	few	TGTGCCAGCAGCTCGTCGGGGGAGGCTTTCTTT	CASSSSGEAFF
TRBD1	TRBV29-1	TRBJ1-1	NA	TGCAGCGTTGAAGAGGACCAGGGGGCGCCTGCAGAAGCTTTCTTT	CSVEEDQGAPAEAFF
NA	TRBV25-1	TRBJ2-5	NA	TGTGCCAGCAGTGACCTAGAAAGGGAGACCCAGTACTTC	CASSDLERETQYF
NA	TRBV2	TRBJ1-2	NA	TGTGCCAGCAGCGCTGACAGGACGACTAACTATGGCTACACCTTC	CASSADRTTNYGYTF
NA	TRBV19	TRBJ1-5	NA	TGTGCCAGTAGTACGCAGCATGATGGGTATCAGCCCCAGCATTTT	CASSTQHDGYQPQHF
NA	TRBV30	TRBJ2-3	NA	TGTGCCTGGATGCGCCACAGGGTAACAGGGGATACGCAGTATTTT	CAWMRHRVTGDTQYF
NA	TRBV7-3	TRBJ1-2	few	TGTGCCAGCAGCTTAGGGTCCGGGGTCCATGGCTACACCTTC	CASSLGSGVHGYTF
NA	TRBV24-1	TRBJ1-2	NA	TGTGCCACCAGTGATTTGCCGCACTACCGACAGGAAAGTAACTATGGCTACACCTTC	CATSDLPHYRQESNYGYTF
NA	TRBV12-3/TRBV12-4	TRBJ1-6	few	TGTGCCAGCAGTTTTTTGTGGACGGAGGCTAATTCACCCCTCCACTTT	CASSFLWTEANSPLHF
NA	TRBV20-1	TRBJ2-5	many	TGCAGTGCTGACCCGGACTCGCTGAAAGAGACCCAGTACTTC	CSADPDSLKETQYF
TRBD1	TRBV11-2	TRBJ1-4	few	TGTGCCAGCAGCTTATGGGGACAGGCGGATGAAAAACTGTTTTTT	CASSLWGQADEKLFF
NA	TRBV20-1	TRBJ1-5	NA	TGCAGTGCTAGACCTTCAGGGATCAATCAGCCCCAGCATTTT	CSARPSGINQPQHF
NA	TRBV7-9	TRBJ1-2	many	TGTGCCAGCAGCTTAGGGGCACAATACTATGGCTACACCTTC	CASSLGAQYYGYTF
NA	TRBV7-2	TRBJ1-2	few	TGTGCCAGCAGTCAGACCCGAGCCGATGGCTACACCTTC	CASSQTRADGYTF
NA	TRBV20-1	TRBJ2-5	few	TGCAGTGCTACATACCCGGGCCCGCAAGAGACCCAGTACTTC	CSATYPGPQETQYF
NA	TRBV7-9	TRBJ1-6	NA	TGTGCCAGCAGCTTATTGGGGCTTAGCTCCTATAATTCACCCCTCCACTTT	CASSLLGLSSYNSPLHF
NA	TRBV10-3	TRBJ1-4	NA	TGTGCCATCAGTGAGGGAAGGGAAGGTGAAAAACTGTTTTTT	CAISEGREGEKLFF
TRBD1	TRBV10-3	TRBJ2-7	many	TGTGCCAACAGAGCCGGGACAGGGGGCCACGAGCAGTACTTC	CANRAGTGGHEQYF
NA	TRBV28	TRBJ1-1	NA	TGTGCCAGCAGTTTCGTAAGGACTGAAGCTTTCTTT	CASSFVRTEAFF
NA	TRBV7-2	TRBJ2-2	NA	TGTGCCAGCACCAGGCCGAACACCGGGGAGCTGTTTTTT	CASTRPNTGELFF
NA	TRBV5-1	TRBJ2-3	NA	TGCGCCAGCACGGAGGGGGTCACAGATACGCAGTATTTT	CASTEGVTDTQYF
NA	TRBV4-3	TRBJ2-7	few	TGCGCCAGCAGCCAAGATCGGGCATCAGCCTACGAGCAGTACTTC	CASSQDRASAYEQYF
TRBD2	TRBV7-8	TRBJ2-1	NA	TGTGCCAGCACTCGGGGGGCCTACAATGAGCAGTTCTTC	CASTRGAYNEQFF
NA	TRBV7-2	TRBJ2-1	NA	TGTGCCAGCAGCCCATCGCACACTCACAATGAGCAGTTCTTC	CASSPSHTHNEQFF
NA	TRBV27	TRBJ1-5	once	TGTGCCAGCAGATCCGTTGGTCAGCCCCAGCATTTT	CASRSVGQPQHF
NA	TRBV4-2	TRBJ2-1	NA	TGTGCCAGCAGGGACGGGGCGACGTCCTACAATGAGCAGTTCTTC	CASRDGATSYNEQFF
TRBD1	TRBV3-1	TRBJ1-1	NA	TGTGTCAGCAGCCTGGGGGACAGGGACACTGAAGCTTTCTTT	CVSSLGDRDTEAFF
TRBD2	TRBV11-2	TRBJ2-5	NA	TGTGCCAGCAGCCCTTTGACTAGCCTCCAAGAGACCCAGTACTTC	CASSPLTSLQETQYF
TRBD1	TRBV6-2/TRBV6-3	TRBJ2-3	many	TGTGCCAGCAGCGATCGACAGGGCCGCACAGATACGCAGTATTTT	CASSDRQGRTDTQYF
TRBD1	TRBV20-1	TRBJ1-6	few	TGCAGTGCTAGAGAAACAGGGGAGGGTTCACCCCTCCACTTT	CSARETGEGSPLHF
TRBD1	TRBV2	TRBJ2-7	NA	TGTGCCAGCAGCGTGAGGCGGACAGGGGACAATGAGCAGTACTTC	CASSVRRTGDNEQYF
NA	TRBV4-2	TRBJ2-1	NA	TGTGCCAGCAGCCAAGTCGGTGGGCAGGGGATAAACAATGAGCAGTTCTTC	CASSQVGGQGINNEQFF
TRBD2	TRBV4-2	TRBJ2-3	NA	TGTGCCAGCAGCCAGGAACAAGCGGGGTTCGGCGCAGATACGCAGTATTTT	CASSQEQAGFGADTQYF
NA	TRBV5-6	TRBJ2-1	NA	TGTGCCAGCAGCTTCGGATGGAATGAGCAGTTCTTC	CASSFGWNEQFF
TRBD2	TRBV6-5	TRBJ2-1	few	TGTGCCAGCAGTTTGACTAGCGGGGGGGCCACTTACAATGAGCAGTTCTTC	CASSLTSGGATYNEQFF
TRBD1	TRBV27	TRBJ1-5	few	TGTGCCAGCAGTGACATGGACAGGGTAGGGAATCAGCCCCAGCATTTT	CASSDMDRVGNQPQHF
TRBD2	TRBV7-2	TRBJ2-1	many	TGTGCCAGCAGCTTAGCCCTAGCGGACAATGAGCAGTTCTTC	CASSLALADNEQFF
NA	TRBV20-1	TRBJ1-1	few	TGCAGTGCTAGAGGCCTTGAAGCTTTCTTT	CSARGLEAFF
NA	TRBV5-4	TRBJ1-1	NA	TGTGCCAGCAGCTCGGCAGGAATAAACACTGAAGCTTTCTTT	CASSSAGINTEAFF
NA	TRBV10-3	TRBJ2-7	few	TGTGCCATCAGTGAGTCTGGGATCTACGAGCAGTACTTC	CAISESGIYEQYF
NA	TRBV20-1	TRBJ1-1	many	TGCAGTGCTAGATACAGCGTGGGGGCTGAAGCTTTCTTT	CSARYSVGAEAFF
NA	TRBV7-2	TRBJ2-5	NA	TGTGCCAACAGTTCCTCTTGGGAGCAGTACTTC	CANSSSWEQYF
NA	TRBV10-3	TRBJ2-5	NA	TGTGCCATCAGTGTACGAAGGGGTGAGACCCAGTACTTC	CAISVRRGETQYF
NA	TRBV4-1	TRBJ2-1	NA	TGCGCCAGCAGCCAAGAACACTACAGAGGGTACAATGAGCAGTTCTTC	CASSQEHYRGYNEQFF